A selection of T cell receptor beta chains follows, all from one sample in a study of blood T cell repertoires in COVID-19. The data were produced by immunoSEQ multiplex PCR, yet TCRdb's version contains in-frame clones alone and is incomplete. The sample includes about 140,000 clones, more than 75% of them seen just once. The source material was peripheral blood. All receptors derive from a woman aged 50 to 60 with active or convalescent COVID-19. CDR3s include the opening cysteine and the closing phenylalanine or tryptophan. The D gene is left open where the match is weak. Clone sizes are given selectively: once, few, many, or a class where the clone is expanded.

v_call	d_call	j_call	clone_size	cdr3_nt	cdr3_aa
TRBV27	-	TRBJ1-5	-	TGTGCCAGCAGTCCAACGGGATCCGATAGCAATCAGCCCCAGCATTTT	CASSPTGSDSNQPQHF
TRBV19	-	TRBJ2-1	-	TGTGCCAGTAGTATCAAACAGGGTTTTTTGAATGAGCAGTTCTTC	CASSIKQGFLNEQFF
TRBV11-2	TRBD1	TRBJ1-3	-	TGTGCCAGCAGCTTAGACTGGACAGGGGGAGGAAACACCATATATTTT	CASSLDWTGGGNTIYF
TRBV3-1/TRBV3-2	-	TRBJ2-1	-	TGTGCCAGCAGCCTCACCGACGGGACCTACAATGAGCAGTTCTTC	CASSLTDGTYNEQFF
TRBV18	-	TRBJ1-5	-	TGTGCCAGCTCACCAGCTGGACGGTCGGGAAATCAGCCCCAGCATTTT	CASSPAGRSGNQPQHF
TRBV29-1	-	TRBJ2-1	once	TGCAGCGTAGTCCCACGGGGGAAAGACAATGAGCAGTTCTTC	CSVVPRGKDNEQFF
TRBV11-3	-	TRBJ1-2	-	TGTGCCAGCAGCTTCCACGGGTTTCGAGGGGGAAGGTATGGCTACACCTTC	CASSFHGFRGGRYGYTF
TRBV28	-	TRBJ1-5	-	TGTGCCAGCACCGACTCCGGCCTTTATAGCAATCAGCCCCAGCATTTT	CASTDSGLYSNQPQHF
TRBV14	-	TRBJ1-4	-	TGTGCCAGCAGCCAAGATAAGGAATCGGCGTTACGAGGTGAAAAACTGTTTTTT	CASSQDKESALRGEKLFF
TRBV11-1	-	TRBJ2-7	-	TGTGCCAGCAGCTTATCAGGTAACGAGCAGTACTTC	CASSLSGNEQYF
TRBV3-1/TRBV3-2	-	TRBJ2-1	-	TGTGCCAGCAGCCAAGACTCGGCTAGTCAGAATGAGCAGTTCTTC	CASSQDSASQNEQFF
TRBV3-1/TRBV3-2	-	TRBJ1-6	-	TGTGCCAGCAGCCAAGATTTGGAGGTTGCACCCCTCCACTTT	CASSQDLEVAPLHF
TRBV24-1	TRBD1	TRBJ1-5	-	TGTGCCACCAGGGGGGACAGGAATCAGCCCCAGCATTTT	CATRGDRNQPQHF
TRBV28	-	TRBJ2-7	-	TGTGCCAGCAGTTTACCTACCACTGTCCCTTACGAGCAGTACTTC	CASSLPTTVPYEQYF
TRBV7-6	TRBD1	TRBJ1-4	-	TGTGCCAGCAGCTTAGGACGCAGGGGACAGGCTGCCCCTTATGAAAAACTGTTTTTT	CASSLGRRGQAAPYEKLFF
TRBV7-2	-	TRBJ1-2	few	TGTGCCAGCAGCTTATTAGGAGGAGGACAGCGAAACTATGGCTACACCTTC	CASSLLGGGQRNYGYTF
TRBV5-6	-	TRBJ1-2	once	TGTGCCAGCAGCTTTTCAGGGGAACCCTACTATGGCTACACCTTC	CASSFSGEPYYGYTF
TRBV7-6	TRBD1	TRBJ1-4	-	TGTGCCAGCAGCGGGGGACAGCTTAATGAAAAACTGTTTTTT	CASSGGQLNEKLFF